In its sample, the clone carrying this T cell receptor (beta chain) was seen a few times. What it binds is unknown. The data were taken from a study of T cell repertoires in cytomegalovirus infection. Study context: Selected CMV epitopes included recently identified HLA-C-restricted ones as well as well-studied HLA-B-restricted ones. An indication of both CMV infection and matching HLA type came from public TCR beta signatures.

TCRdb passed the reads through MiXCR, listing each CDR3 protein once. The sample records fewer than 900,000 distinct CDR3 sequences, almost 30% being singletons. The CDR3 sequence is 15 residues long. Germline V gene sequence: CDR1 SGHVS, CDR2 FNYEAQ. V was clipped by 5 bases and J by 3 bases; unmatched bases: 7. Study results and limitations: Summed frequency of shared TCR beta families picked out CMV carriers who also had the relevant HLA. Ex vivo, HLA-C-restricted CMV-specific TCR beta clonotypes prevailed over the rest of the response.

The sample was cultured CD8+ T cells from PBMCs, taken from culture after CMV antigen stimulation. The chain couples TRBV7-6 to TRBJ1-2; 9 bases align to TRBD1. The origin of this receptor is a human donor in good health (CMV status not recorded). Some clones in this sample may be carry-over from other donors' samples. The CDR3 loop reads CASSHTGGADYGYTF. The DNA for the CDR3 is TGTGCCAGCAGCCACACAGGGGGCGCGGACTATGGCTACACCTTC. Full variable domain (outside the CDR3, taken from reference TRBV7-6 and TRBJ1-2): GAGVSQSPRYKVTKRGQDVALRCDPISGHVSLYWYRQALGQGPEFLTYFNYEAQQDKSGLPNDRFSAERPEGSISTLTIQRTEQRDSAMYRCASSHTGGADYGYTFGSGTRLTVV.